This TCR beta chain is from a study of blood T cell repertoires in COVID-19. Seattle's enrolled individuals joined amid active infection and were then monitored longitudinally. How the authors handled the data: Amplification of reference gene primers was used by the study to estimate nucleated cell counts. TCRdb's copy holds only in-frame clones and misses some; the assay was immunoSEQ multiplex PCR. The V and J calls and clone size come from that table; D and trimming were worked out from the DNA. The table shows under 50,000 clones, with roughly nine tenths occurring only once. The CDR3 totals 14 residues. CDR1 and CDR2 (germline): SGHRS, YFSETQ. The V gene lost 0 bases and the J gene lost 3 bases, with 8 bases spanning the gap.

The chain combines TRBV5-1 with TRBJ2-3; tentatively, D is TRBD2 (5 bases). The clonotype originates from a man in his 60s with COVID-19, enrolled during active disease. The specimen was peripheral blood. The DNA of the CDR3 is TGCGCCAGCAGCTTGGCGGAGCGGACAGATACGCAGTATTTT. Translated: CASSLAERTDTQYF.